This T cell receptor beta chain was captured by sequencing in a study of CD8+CD57+ T cells in acquired aplastic anemia. Genomic DNA constituted the template upon which TCR beta VDJ and CDR3 profiling was performed. TCRdb recomputed calls from the reads with MiXCR, one row per CDR3 protein. This table has some 120,000 distinct CDR3 sequences, about 43% appearing once. This clonotype showed up many times. Patients who underwent sequencing had shown CD8+CD57+ cell expansion by flow cytometry. The V gene's germline CDR1 is SGHNT and CDR2 YYREEE (reference sequence). V lost 1 base to trimming and J lost 5 bases, with 3 bases between them. The CDR3 has 11 amino acids.

The chain recombines TRBV5-4 with TRBJ2-5; no reliable D call. This receptor was obtained from a human donor with aplastic anemia. The specimen was sorted CD4+, CD8+, or CD8+CD57+ T cells (not recorded which) from PBMCs. The CDR3 sequence: CASSLLETQYF. DNA for the CDR3: TGTGCCAGCAGCTTGTTGGAGACCCAGTACTTC.